This TCR beta chain is drawn from a study of graft-versus-host responses after intestinal transplantation. The germline V gene encodes CDR1 SGDLS and CDR2 YYNGEE. The CDR3 loop spans 16 amino acids. V shed 1 base, J shed 2 bases, and the junction held 5 bases outside the gene matches. Repertoires were generated with immunoSEQ multiplex PCR, while TCRdb's copy carries only in-frame clones and drops some. Of about 97,000 clones in the sample, 80% to 95% are singletons; the top ten hold 15% to 20%. The rearrangement joins TRBV9 to TRBJ2-1, with 8 bases aligning to TRBD2. The receptor's source is a human patient who received an intestinal transplant, so some T cells may come from the graft donor. The specimen was PBMCs, collected roughly 410 days after intestinal transplant. As DNA, the CDR3 is TGTGCCAGCAGCGTAACGGCGACTAGCGCCTACAATGAGCAGTTCTTC. As protein: CASSVTATSAYNEQFF.